This T cell receptor beta chain was obtained from a study of blood T cell repertoires in COVID-19. Whole-study context: PBMCs, B-cell-depleted T cells, or T cells provided the cDNA or gDNA that made up the material.

Grouping used clinical history reported by participants in a survey and questionnaire. Here immunoSEQ multiplex PCR was the method, and the copy in TCRdb shows in-frame clones only, minus some. In the table there are hundreds of thousands of clones, 88% of which are singletons. The receptor's source is a woman between 50 and 59 years old with acute COVID-19. Sequencing was carried out using PBMCs or T cells enriched from blood (not recorded which).

CDR3 sequence (DNA): TGCGCCAGCAGCCATTTGGGCCTACCGATGAACACTGAAGCTTTCTTT. It specifies CASSHLGLPMNTEAFF. The genes are TRBV4-1 and TRBJ1-1; D unclear. With 3 bases removed from V and 0 bases from J, the gap between germline ends came to 14 bases. The CDR3 runs to 16 residues. The germline CDR1 and CDR2 sequences are MGHRA and YSYEKL.